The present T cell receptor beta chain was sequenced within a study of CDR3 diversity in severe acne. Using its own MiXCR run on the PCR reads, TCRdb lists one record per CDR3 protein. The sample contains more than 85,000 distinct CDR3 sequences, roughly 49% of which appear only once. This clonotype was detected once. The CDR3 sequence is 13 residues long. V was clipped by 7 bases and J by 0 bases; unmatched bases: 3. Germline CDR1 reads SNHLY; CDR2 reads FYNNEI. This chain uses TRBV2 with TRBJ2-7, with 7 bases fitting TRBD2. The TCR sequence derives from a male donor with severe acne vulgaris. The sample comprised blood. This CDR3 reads CASNGGSSYEQYF. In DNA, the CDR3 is TGTGCCAGCAATGGCGGGAGCTCCTACGAGCAGTACTTC.